These 10 T cell receptor beta chains came from one sample sequenced in a study of blood T cell dynamics during melanoma immunotherapy. Study outcomes and limitations: The most clonal sorted CD8+ subset, immune-effector cells, was closest to cell-free DNA CDR3 sequences.

Only in-frame clones appear in the TCRdb table, and some are missing; sequencing was by immunoSEQ multiplex PCR. Counted here are more than 650 clones, nearly 85% occurring once; the ten biggest clones make up around 10%. Their target antigens are unknown. Time point in this sample: week 3, after first cycle of checkpoint inhibitor. Memory T cells counted as immune-effector cells when CD3+ CD4- CD8+ CD45RA- CD45RO-high CD27- CCR7-. The sequences come from CD8+ T cells from blood, collected from a patient treated with checkpoint blockade. Source of these receptors: a human donor with melanoma.

V and J are TRBV5-1 and TRBJ2-7; TRBD1 might be the D (5 bases). The CDR3 has 14 residues. Germline assignment: CDR1 SGHRS and CDR2 YFSETQ. Trimming removed 1 base from V and 5 bases from J, with 13 bases in between. CDR3 region: CASSLSAGWDEQYF. The CDR3 coding sequence is TGCGCCAGCAGCTTGTCGGCAGGGTGGGACGAGCAGTACTTC.

This chain joins TRBV11-1 and TRBJ1-4; TRBD1 aligns across 7 bases. CDR1 is SGHAT and CDR2 is FQDESV in the germline V gene (reference sequence). V shed 3 bases, J shed 5 bases, and the junction held 6 bases outside the gene matches. This CDR3 has 15 amino acids. Here the CDR3 DNA reads TGTGCCAGCAGCTTCCGGGACAGTGGGAATGAAAAACTGTTTTTT. Its protein is CASSFRDSGNEKLFF. The whole variable domain, filled in from reference TRBV11-1 and TRBJ1-4, reads EAEVAQSPRYKITEKSQAVAFWCDPISGHATLYWYRQILGQGPELLVQFQDESVVDDSQLPKDRFSAERLKGVDSTLKIQPAELGDSAMYLCASSFRDSGNEKLFFGSGTQLSVL.

The V and J genes are TRBV28 and TRBJ2-7; 10 nucleotides line up with TRBD1. The CDR3 totals 16 residues. The junction had 11 bases not matched to a gene; V was cut back by 6 bases and J by 3 bases. Germline V CDR1 and CDR2: MDHEN, SYDVKM. The CDR3 sequence: CASRVDQTGGFYEQYF. The CDR3 DNA sequence: TGTGCCAGCAGGGTCGATCAGACAGGGGGCTTCTACGAGCAGTACTTC.

The V and J genes are TRBV7-9 and TRBJ2-1; 10 bases match TRBD2. V dropped 1 base and J dropped 12; count of bases not matched to a gene: 9. Germline V gene lookup returns CDR1 SEHNR and CDR2 FQNEAQ (reference sequence). The CDR3 has 15 amino acids. Here the CDR3 DNA reads TGTGCCAGCAGCTTAGGGAGCGGGAGGGCCCATGGGCAGTTCTTC. It is translated as CASSLGSGRAHGQFF.

This chain uses TRBV19 with TRBJ2-7, with D possibly TRBD1 on 5 matching bases. The V gene's germline CDR1 is LNHDA and CDR2 SQIVND (reference sequence). V lost 10 bases, J lost 0 bases, and 13 bases lay in between. The CDR3 loop spans 13 amino acids. CDR3 in DNA: TGTGCCACCGCTAGGCAGGGCTCCTACGAGCAGTACTTC. Its translation: CATARQGSYEQYF. Combining the CDR3 with reference TRBV19 and TRBJ2-7 gives the whole variable domain DGGITQSPKYLFRKEGQNVTLSCEQNLNHDAMYWYRQDPGQGLRLIYYSQIVNDFQKGDIAEGYSVSREKKESFPLTVTSAQKNPTAFYLCATARQGSYEQYFGPGTRLTVT.

As DNA, the CDR3 is TGTGCCAGCGTCAAACAGTTTCACCCTGCCTACGAGCAGTACTTC. This translates into CASVKQFHPAYEQYF. V and J are TRBV27 and TRBJ2-7; D gene uncertain. Germline CDR1 MNHEY, CDR2 SMNVEV (reference sequence). CDR3 size: 15 residues. The V gene lost 8 bases and the J gene lost 2 bases, with 19 bases spanning the gap.

The chain employs TRBV7-9 and TRBJ2-5, with D hard to call. The CDR3 is 14 residues long. The V gene's germline CDR1 is SEHNR and CDR2 FQNEAQ (reference sequence). V lost 3 bases and J lost 2, with 10 bases in between. This CDR3 is CASSFTRSQETQYF. For the CDR3, the DNA is TGTGCCAGCAGCTTTACGCGGTCTCAAGAGACCCAGTACTTC. The full variable domain, rest sourced from reference TRBV7-9 and TRBJ2-5, is DTGVSQNPRHKITKRGQNVTFRCDPISEHNRLYWYRQTLGQGPEFLTYFQNEAQLEKSRLLSDRFSAERPKGSFSTLEIQRTEQGDSAMYLCASSFTRSQETQYFGPGTRLLVL.

V usage is TRBV5-1 and J usage is TRBJ2-7; no clear D gene. The CDR3 runs to 13 residues. The V end was cut by 0 bases, the J end by 0 bases, with 4 bases between. CDR1 and CDR2 from the germline V gene are SGHRS and YFSETQ. CDR3 nucleotides: TGCGCCAGCAGCTTGGCGGCCTCCTACGAGCAGTACTTC. This codes for CASSLAASYEQYF.

The chain links TRBV10-2 to TRBJ2-7; D not resolved. This CDR3 has 11 amino acids. CDR1 and CDR2 (germline): WSHSY, SAAADI. The V gene lost 2 bases and the J gene lost 4 bases, with 3 bases spanning the gap. CDR3 loop: CASSEGYEQYF. The CDR3 coding sequence is TGCGCCAGCAGTGAGGGGTACGAGCAGTACTTC.

The chain is built from TRBV10-3 and TRBJ2-1, with 8 bases that match TRBD2. Losses at the gene ends were 0 bases for V and 3 bases for J; bases not matched to a gene: 13. This CDR3 spans 19 amino acids. Germline values: CDR1 ENHRY, CDR2 SYGVKD. The CDR3 here is CAISESEAGGPQVYNEQFF. In nucleotides, the CDR3 is TGTGCCATCAGTGAGTCCGAGGCGGGAGGCCCTCAAGTCTACAATGAGCAGTTCTTC.